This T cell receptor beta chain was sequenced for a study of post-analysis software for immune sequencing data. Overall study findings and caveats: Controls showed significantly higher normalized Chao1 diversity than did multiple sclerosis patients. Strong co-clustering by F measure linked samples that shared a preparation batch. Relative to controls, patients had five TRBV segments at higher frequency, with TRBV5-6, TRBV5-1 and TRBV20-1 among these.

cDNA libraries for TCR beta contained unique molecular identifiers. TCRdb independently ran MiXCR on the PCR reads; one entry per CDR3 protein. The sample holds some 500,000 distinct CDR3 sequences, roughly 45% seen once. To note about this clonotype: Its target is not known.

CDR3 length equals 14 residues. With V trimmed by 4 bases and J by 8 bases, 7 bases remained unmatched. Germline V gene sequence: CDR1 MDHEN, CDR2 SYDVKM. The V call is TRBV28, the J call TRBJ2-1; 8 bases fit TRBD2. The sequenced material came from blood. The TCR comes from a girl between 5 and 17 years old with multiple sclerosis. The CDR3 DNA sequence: TGTGCCAGCAGTTCCGGGGGGGTTCGGGATGAGCAGTTCTTC. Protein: CASSSGGVRDEQFF.